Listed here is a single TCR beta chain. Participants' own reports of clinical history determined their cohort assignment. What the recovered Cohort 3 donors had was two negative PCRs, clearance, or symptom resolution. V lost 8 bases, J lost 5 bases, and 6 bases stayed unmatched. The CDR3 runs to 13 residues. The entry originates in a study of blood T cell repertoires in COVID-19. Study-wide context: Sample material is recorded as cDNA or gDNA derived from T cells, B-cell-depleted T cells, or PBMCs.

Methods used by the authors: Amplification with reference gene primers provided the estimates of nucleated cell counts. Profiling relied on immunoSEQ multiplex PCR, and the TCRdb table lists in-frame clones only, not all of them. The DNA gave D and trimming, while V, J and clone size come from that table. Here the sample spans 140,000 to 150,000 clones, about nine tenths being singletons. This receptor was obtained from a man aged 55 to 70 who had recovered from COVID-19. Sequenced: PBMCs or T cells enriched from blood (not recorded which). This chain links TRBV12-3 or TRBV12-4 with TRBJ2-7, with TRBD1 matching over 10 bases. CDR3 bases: TGTGCCAGCGGCCCGGACAGGGGGAACGAGCAGTACTTC. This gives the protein CASGPDRGNEQYF.